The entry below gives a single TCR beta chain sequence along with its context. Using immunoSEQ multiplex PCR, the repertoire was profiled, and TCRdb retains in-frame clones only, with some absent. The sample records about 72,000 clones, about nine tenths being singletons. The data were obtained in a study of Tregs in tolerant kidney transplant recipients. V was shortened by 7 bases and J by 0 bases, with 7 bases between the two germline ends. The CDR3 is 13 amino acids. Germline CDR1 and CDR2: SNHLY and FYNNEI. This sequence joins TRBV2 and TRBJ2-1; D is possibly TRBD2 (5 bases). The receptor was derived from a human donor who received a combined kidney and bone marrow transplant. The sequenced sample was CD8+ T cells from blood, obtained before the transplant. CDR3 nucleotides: TGTGCCAGCACAGAGGGCTCCTACAATGAGCAGTTCTTC. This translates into CASTEGSYNEQFF.